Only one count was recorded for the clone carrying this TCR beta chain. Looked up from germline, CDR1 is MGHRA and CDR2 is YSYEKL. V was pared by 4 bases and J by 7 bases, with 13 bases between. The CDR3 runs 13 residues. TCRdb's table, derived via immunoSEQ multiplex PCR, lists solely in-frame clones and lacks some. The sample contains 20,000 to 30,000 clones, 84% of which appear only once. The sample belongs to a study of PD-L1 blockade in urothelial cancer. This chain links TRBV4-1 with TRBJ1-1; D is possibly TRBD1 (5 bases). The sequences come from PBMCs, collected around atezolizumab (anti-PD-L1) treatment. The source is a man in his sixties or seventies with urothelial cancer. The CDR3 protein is CASSLQVDSEAFF. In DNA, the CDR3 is TGCGCCAGCAGCCTACAAGTTGACAGTGAAGCTTTCTTT.